The table lists the clone carrying this T cell receptor (beta chain) with many counts. V lost 6 bases, J lost 9 bases, and 5 bases stayed unmatched. The CDR3 is 13 residues long. Germline V gives CDR1 ENHRY, CDR2 SYGVKD. These data are taken from a study of neurological immune-mediated disorders. TCRdb redid the calling of the 5' RACE reads with MiXCR, one entry per CDR3 protein. The data hold about 55,000 distinct CDR3 sequences, with less than 4.5% observed a single time. The chain combines TRBV10-3 with TRBJ2-1; 10 positions agree with TRBD2. The sequencing input was PBMCs. The TCR comes from a man aged 25 to 45 with multiple sclerosis. CDR3 DNA: TGTGCCATCAGCCTAGCGGGAGAGGGTGAGCAGTTCTTC. Protein sequence: CAISLAGEGEQFF.